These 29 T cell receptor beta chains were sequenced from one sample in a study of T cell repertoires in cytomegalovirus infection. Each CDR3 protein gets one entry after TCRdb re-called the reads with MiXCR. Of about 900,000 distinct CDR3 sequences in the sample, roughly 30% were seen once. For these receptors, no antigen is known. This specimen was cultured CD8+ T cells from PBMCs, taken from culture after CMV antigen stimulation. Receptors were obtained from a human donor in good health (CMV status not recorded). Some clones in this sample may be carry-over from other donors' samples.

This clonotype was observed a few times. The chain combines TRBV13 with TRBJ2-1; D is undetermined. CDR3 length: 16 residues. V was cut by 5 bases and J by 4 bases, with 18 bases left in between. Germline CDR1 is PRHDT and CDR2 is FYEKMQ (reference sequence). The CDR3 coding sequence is TGTGCCAGCAGCGAGAGGCGCATCGACCAATACAATGAGCAGTTCTTC. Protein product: CASSERRIDQYNEQFF.

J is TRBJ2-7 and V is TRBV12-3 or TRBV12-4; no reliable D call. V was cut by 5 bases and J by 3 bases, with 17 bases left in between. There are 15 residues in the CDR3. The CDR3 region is CASSPPDLGFYEQYF. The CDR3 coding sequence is TGTGCCAGCAGTCCTCCGGACCTCGGATTCTACGAGCAGTACTTC.

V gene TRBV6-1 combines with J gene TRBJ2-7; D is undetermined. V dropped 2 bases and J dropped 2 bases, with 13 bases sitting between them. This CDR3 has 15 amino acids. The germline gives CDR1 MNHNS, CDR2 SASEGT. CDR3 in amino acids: CASSEIRVGTYEQYF. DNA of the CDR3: TGTGCCAGCAGTGAAATTAGGGTGGGAACCTACGAGCAGTACTTC.

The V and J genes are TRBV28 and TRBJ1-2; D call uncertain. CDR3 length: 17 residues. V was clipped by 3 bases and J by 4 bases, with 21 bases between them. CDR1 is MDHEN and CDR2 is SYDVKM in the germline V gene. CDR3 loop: CASSFHYRTDETYGYTF. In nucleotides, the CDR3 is TGTGCCAGCAGTTTCCATTATCGGACCGACGAAACCTATGGCTACACCTTC.

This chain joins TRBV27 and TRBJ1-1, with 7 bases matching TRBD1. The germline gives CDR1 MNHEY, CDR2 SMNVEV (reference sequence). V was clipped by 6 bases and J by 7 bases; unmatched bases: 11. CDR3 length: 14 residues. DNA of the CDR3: TGTGCCAGCAGGCCCCAGACAGGGCTAGGTGAAGCTTTCTTT. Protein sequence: CASRPQTGLGEAFF.

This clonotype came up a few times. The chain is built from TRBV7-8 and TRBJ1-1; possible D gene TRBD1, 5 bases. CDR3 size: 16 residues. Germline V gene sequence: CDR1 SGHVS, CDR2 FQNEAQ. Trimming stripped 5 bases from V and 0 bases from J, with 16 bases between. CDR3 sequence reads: CASSPTRRALNTEAFF. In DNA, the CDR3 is TGTGCCAGCAGCCCAACCCGCAGGGCCCTGAACACTGAAGCTTTCTTT.

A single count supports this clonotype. This chain's CDR3 is CASSQGVDPPVDYGYTF. CDR3 sequence (DNA): TGCGCCAGCAGCCAAGGTGTGGACCCCCCGGTTGACTATGGCTACACCTTC. This chain connects TRBV4-3 to TRBJ1-2; D is ambiguous. The V end was cut by 1 base, the J end by 3 bases, with 18 bases between. The CDR3 totals 17 residues. In germline, CDR1 is LGHNA, CDR2 YSLEER.

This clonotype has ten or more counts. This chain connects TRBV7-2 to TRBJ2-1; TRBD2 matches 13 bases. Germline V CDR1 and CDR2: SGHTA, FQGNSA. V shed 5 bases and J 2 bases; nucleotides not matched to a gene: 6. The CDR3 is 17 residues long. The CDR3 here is CASSLLAGGPPYNEQFF. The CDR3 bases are TGTGCCAGCAGCCTACTAGCGGGGGGGCCCCCCTACAATGAGCAGTTCTTC.

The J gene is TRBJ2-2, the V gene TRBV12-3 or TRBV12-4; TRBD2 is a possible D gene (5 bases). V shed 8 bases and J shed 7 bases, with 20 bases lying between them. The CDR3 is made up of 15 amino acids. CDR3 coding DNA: TGTGCCAGCTCCCACCGGTCGGGGATGAGCGGGGAGCTGTTTTTT. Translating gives CASSHRSGMSGELFF.

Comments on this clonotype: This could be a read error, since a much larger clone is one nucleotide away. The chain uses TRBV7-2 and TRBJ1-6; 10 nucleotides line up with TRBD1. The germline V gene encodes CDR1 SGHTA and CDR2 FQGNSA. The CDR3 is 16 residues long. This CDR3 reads CDSSSRTGGVTSPLHF. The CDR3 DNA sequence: TGTGACAGCAGCTCCAGGACAGGGGGAGTGACTTCACCCCTCCACTTT.

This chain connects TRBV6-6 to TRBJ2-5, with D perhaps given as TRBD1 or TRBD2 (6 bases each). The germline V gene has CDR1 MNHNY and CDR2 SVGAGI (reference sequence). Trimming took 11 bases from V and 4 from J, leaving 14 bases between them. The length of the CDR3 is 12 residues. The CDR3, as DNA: TGTGCCGCCCAAAGGGGGGTAGAGACCCAGTACTTC. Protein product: CAAQRGVETQYF.

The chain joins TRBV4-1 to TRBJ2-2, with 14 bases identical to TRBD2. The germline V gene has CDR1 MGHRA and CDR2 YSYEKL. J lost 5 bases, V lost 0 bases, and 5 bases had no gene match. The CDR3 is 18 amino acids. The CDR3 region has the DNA TGCGCCAGCAGCCAAGAGGGACTAGCGGGGGCCCTGACCGGGGAGCTGTTTTTT. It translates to CASSQEGLAGALTGELFF.

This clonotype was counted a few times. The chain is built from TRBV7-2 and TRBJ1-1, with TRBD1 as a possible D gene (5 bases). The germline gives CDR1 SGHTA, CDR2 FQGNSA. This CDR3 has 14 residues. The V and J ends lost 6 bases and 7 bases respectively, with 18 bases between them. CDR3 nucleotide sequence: TGTGCCAGCAGGTCTACGGGGGAAGGGAATGAAGCTTTCTTT. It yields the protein CASRSTGEGNEAFF.

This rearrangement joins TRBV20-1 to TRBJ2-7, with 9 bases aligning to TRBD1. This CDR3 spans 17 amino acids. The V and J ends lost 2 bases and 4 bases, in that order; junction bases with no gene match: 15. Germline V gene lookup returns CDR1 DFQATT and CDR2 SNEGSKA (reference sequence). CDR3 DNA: TGCAGTGCTAGAAACGTCCGGGACAGGGACCGCTGGTACGAGCAGTACGTC. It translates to CSARNVRDRDRWYEQYV.

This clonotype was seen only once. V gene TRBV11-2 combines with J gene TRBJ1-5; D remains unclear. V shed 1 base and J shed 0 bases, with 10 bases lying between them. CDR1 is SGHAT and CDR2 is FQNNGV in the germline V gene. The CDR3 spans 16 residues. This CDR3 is CASSLGRPNSNQPQHF. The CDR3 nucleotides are TGTGCCAGCAGCTTAGGGCGTCCGAATAGCAATCAGCCCCAGCATTTT.

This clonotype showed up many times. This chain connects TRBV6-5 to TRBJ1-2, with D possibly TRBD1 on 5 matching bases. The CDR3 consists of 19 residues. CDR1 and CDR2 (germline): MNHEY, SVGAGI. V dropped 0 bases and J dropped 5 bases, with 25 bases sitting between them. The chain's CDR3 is CASSYSSFLGRGGGYGYTF. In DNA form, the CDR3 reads TGTGCCAGCAGTTACTCCTCGTTCCTGGGGCGCGGCGGCGGGTATGGCTACACCTTC.

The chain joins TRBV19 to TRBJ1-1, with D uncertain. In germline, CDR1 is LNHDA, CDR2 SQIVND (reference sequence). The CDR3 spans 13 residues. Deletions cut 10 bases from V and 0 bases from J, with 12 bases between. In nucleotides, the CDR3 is TGTGCCACCCAAGGACCCATGAACACTGAAGCTTTCTTT. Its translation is CATQGPMNTEAFF.

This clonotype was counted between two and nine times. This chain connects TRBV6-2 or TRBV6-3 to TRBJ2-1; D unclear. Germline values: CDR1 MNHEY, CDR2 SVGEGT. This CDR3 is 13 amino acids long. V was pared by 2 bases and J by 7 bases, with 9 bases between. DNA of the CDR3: TGTGCCAGCAGTTACGGCGGTGAAAATGAGCAGTTCTTC. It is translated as CASSYGGENEQFF.

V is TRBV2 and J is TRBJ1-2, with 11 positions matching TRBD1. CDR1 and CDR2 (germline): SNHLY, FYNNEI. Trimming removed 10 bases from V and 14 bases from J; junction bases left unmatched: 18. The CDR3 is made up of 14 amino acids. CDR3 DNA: TGTGCCAACAATCCGGACAGGGGGCCTATGGCTAGGACCTTC. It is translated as CANNPDRGPMARTF.

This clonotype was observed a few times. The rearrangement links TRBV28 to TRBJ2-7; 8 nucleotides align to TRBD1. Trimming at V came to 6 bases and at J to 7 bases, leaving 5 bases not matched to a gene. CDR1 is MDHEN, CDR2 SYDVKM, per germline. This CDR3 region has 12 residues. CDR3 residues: CASSGQGREQYV. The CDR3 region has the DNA TGTGCCAGCAGCGGACAGGGCCGGGAGCAGTACGTC.

DNA for the CDR3: TGTGCCAGCAGCTTGAGGGGGTCCTTATTAGTCAATGAGCAGTTCTTC. Translated: CASSLRGSLLVNEQFF. The rearrangement links TRBV5-5 to TRBJ2-1; tentative D call: TRBD1 (6 bases). Germline loops: CDR1 SGHKS, CDR2 YYEKEE (reference sequence). The V gene lost 1 base and the J gene lost 6 bases, with 17 bases spanning the gap. The CDR3 runs to 16 residues.

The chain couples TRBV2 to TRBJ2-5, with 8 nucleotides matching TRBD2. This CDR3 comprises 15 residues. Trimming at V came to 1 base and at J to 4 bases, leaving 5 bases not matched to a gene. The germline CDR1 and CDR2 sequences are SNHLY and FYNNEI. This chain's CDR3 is CASSEGSSGVETQYF. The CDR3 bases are TGTGCCAGCAGTGAAGGTAGTAGCGGGGTAGAGACCCAGTACTTC.

CDR3 nucleotide sequence: TGTGCCAGCAGCTTGAGCAGGAACTTTCAAGAGACCCAGTACTTC. Translating it yields CASSLSRNFQETQYF. The gene calls are TRBV5-5 and TRBJ2-5; D call uncertain. Germline V lookup: CDR1 SGHKS, CDR2 YYEKEE (reference sequence). The CDR3 is 15 amino acids. Trimming stripped 1 base from V and 2 bases from J, with 12 bases between.

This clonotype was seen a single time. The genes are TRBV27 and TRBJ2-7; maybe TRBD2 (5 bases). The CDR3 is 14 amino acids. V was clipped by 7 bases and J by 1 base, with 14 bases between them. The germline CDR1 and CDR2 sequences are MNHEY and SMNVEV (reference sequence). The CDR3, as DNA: TGTGCCAGCATGCGGGCGGTTCTTTCCTACGAGCAGTACTTC. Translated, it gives CASMRAVLSYEQYF.

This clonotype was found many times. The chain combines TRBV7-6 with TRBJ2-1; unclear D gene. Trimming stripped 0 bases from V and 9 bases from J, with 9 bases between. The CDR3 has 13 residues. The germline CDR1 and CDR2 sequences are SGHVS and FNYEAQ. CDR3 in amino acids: CASSLAQASEQFF. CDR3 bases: TGTGCCAGCAGCTTAGCCCAGGCGAGTGAGCAGTTCTTC.

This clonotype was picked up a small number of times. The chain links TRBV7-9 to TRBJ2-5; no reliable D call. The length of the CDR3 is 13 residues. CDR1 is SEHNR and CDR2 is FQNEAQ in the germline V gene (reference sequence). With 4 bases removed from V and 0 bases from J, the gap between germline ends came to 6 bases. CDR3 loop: CASSSPNQETQYF. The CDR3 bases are TGTGCCAGCAGCTCCCCGAACCAAGAGACCCAGTACTTC.

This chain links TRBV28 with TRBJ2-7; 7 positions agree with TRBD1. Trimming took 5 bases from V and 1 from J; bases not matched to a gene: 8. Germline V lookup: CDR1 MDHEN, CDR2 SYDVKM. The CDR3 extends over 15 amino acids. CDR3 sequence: CASSSPLGQSYEQYV. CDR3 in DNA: TGTGCCAGCAGTAGCCCCCTGGGACAGTCCTACGAGCAGTACGTC.

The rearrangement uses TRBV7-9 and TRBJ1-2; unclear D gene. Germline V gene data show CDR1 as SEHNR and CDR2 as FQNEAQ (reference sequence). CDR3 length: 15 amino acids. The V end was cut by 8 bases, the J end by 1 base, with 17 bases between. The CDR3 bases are TGTGCCAGCGAGGGCGAGGGCCTCCTTAACTATGGCTACACCTTC. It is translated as CASEGEGLLNYGYTF. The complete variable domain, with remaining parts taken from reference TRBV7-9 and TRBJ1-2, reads DTGVSQNPRHKITKRGQNVTFRCDPISEHNRLYWYRQTLGQGPEFLTYFQNEAQLEKSRLLSDRFSAERPKGSFSTLEIQRTEQGDSAMYLCASEGEGLLNYGYTFGSGTRLTVV.

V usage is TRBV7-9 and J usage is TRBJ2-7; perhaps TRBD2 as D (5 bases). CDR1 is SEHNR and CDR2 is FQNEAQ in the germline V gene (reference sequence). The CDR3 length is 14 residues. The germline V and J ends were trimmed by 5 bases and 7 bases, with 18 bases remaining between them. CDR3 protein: CASSPPDGVREQYF. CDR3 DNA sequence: TGTGCCAGCAGCCCCCCCGACGGGGTGCGTGAGCAGTACTTC.